These 30 T cell receptor beta chains share one sample of origin, sequenced in a study of T cell clones after liver transplantation. Produced via immunoSEQ multiplex PCR; TCRdb's table is partial and in-frame only. The repertoire includes about 120,000 clones, over 75% of them detected once, and 0.83% sits in the top ten. The sample was CD4+ T cells from blood, taken 12 months after liver transplant. All receptors derive from a human patient who received a liver transplant. Some T cells could come from the graft donor.

The table lists this clone with a count of one. This chain's CDR3 is CASSGGQGHEKLFF. The CDR3, as DNA: TGTGCCAGCAGCGGGGGACAGGGTCATGAAAAACTGTTTTTT. The chain employs TRBV5-5 and TRBJ1-4, with TRBD1 identical over 9 bases. CDR3 size: 14 residues. The trim removed 4 bases at V and 6 bases at J, leaving 4 bases unmatched. Germline V lookup: CDR1 SGHKS, CDR2 YYEKEE (reference sequence).

The rearrangement uses TRBV7-9 and TRBJ1-5, with D unresolved. V was pared by 2 bases and J by 0 bases, with 11 bases between. This CDR3 spans 16 amino acids. Germline CDR1 and CDR2: SEHNR and FQNEAQ (reference sequence). CDR3 bases: TGTGCCAGCAGCTTACTCGCGGGTGATAGCAATCAGCCCCAGCATTTT. Amino acid sequence: CASSLLAGDSNQPQHF.

The J gene is TRBJ2-3, the V gene TRBV5-6, with a tentative D call TRBD1 (5 bases). Germline V gene lookup returns CDR1 SGHDT and CDR2 YYEEEE. The CDR3 extends over 15 amino acids. V lost 2 bases and J 2 bases, leaving 12 bases between the germline ends. The CDR3 protein is CASSFPTANTDTQYF. In nucleotides, the CDR3 is TGTGCCAGCAGCTTCCCGACAGCTAACACAGATACGCAGTATTTT.

V is TRBV19 and J is TRBJ2-7; 9 bases map to TRBD2. The germline gives CDR1 LNHDA, CDR2 SQIVND (reference sequence). The CDR3 sequence is 15 residues long. The trim removed 3 bases at V and 4 bases at J, leaving 7 bases unmatched. The CDR3 loop reads CASSMGAGGPYEQYF. Written as DNA, the CDR3 is TGTGCCAGTAGTATGGGAGCGGGAGGCCCTTACGAGCAGTACTTC.

This rearrangement joins TRBV4-2 to TRBJ1-4; D unclear. Germline assignment: CDR1 LGHNA and CDR2 YNFKEQ. V was clipped by 1 base and J by 0 bases, with 6 bases between them. The CDR3 runs to 15 residues. In nucleotides, the CDR3 is TGTGCCAGCAGCCAAGGCCAGCCAACTAATGAAAAACTGTTTTTT. It encodes CASSQGQPTNEKLFF.

V usage is TRBV2 and J usage is TRBJ2-2; D is undetermined. Between the trimmed V and J ends, which lost 4 bases and 1 base, there was a span of 7 bases. Germline-derived CDR1 and CDR2 are SNHLY and FYNNEI. CDR3 length: 14 amino acids. The CDR3, as DNA: TGTGCCAGCAGTGCGGAATTGAACACCGGGGAGCTGTTTTTT. Translation gives CASSAELNTGELFF.

Written as DNA, the CDR3 is TGTGCCAGCAGCTCCGGACTAGATTACAATGAGCAGTTCTTC. This codes for CASSSGLDYNEQFF. This chain uses TRBV5-4 with TRBJ2-1, with 7 bases aligning to TRBD2. V lost 3 bases, J lost 4 bases, and 4 bases stayed unmatched. The germline gives CDR1 SGHNT, CDR2 YYREEE (reference sequence). CDR3 length: 14 amino acids.

The chain uses TRBV11-2 and TRBJ1-5, with D possibly TRBD1 on 5 matching bases. Trimming left V 4 bases short and J 3 bases short, with 13 bases between. Germline V CDR1 and CDR2: SGHAT, FQNNGV. The CDR3 has 15 amino acids. CDR3 nucleotide sequence: TGTGCCAGCAGCTCGGGACTGGCGGTCAATCAGCCCCAGCATTTT. Its translation: CASSSGLAVNQPQHF.

The rearrangement links TRBV28 to TRBJ2-1; no firm D call. This CDR3 region has 12 residues. Per the germline V gene, CDR1 is MDHEN and CDR2 is SYDVKM. V lost 5 bases to trimming and J lost 11 bases, with 13 bases between them. The CDR3 nucleotides are TGTGCCAGCAGTACCTATACGGGCCAGCAGTTCTTC. It yields the protein CASSTYTGQQFF.

J is TRBJ2-1 and V is TRBV29-1; 7 bases match TRBD2. Trimming took 7 bases from V and 1 from J; bases not matched to a gene: 1. Germline CDR1 and CDR2: SQVTM and ANQGSEA. The CDR3 is made up of 12 amino acids. As DNA, the CDR3 is TGCAGCGGGGGGGGATCCTACAATGAGCAGTTCTTC. It is translated as CSGGGSYNEQFF.

The CDR3: CASSPLGTGGEQYF. CDR3 DNA sequence: TGTGCCAGCTCACCACTGGGGACCGGAGGCGAGCAGTACTTC. The chain couples TRBV18 to TRBJ2-7; either TRBD1 or TRBD2 may supply D (5 bases each). V gave up 1 base and J gave up 6 bases, with 13 bases separating them. CDR1 is KGHSH and CDR2 is LQKENI in the germline V gene. The length of the CDR3 is 14 residues.

As to this clone: The junction does not match germline at one end; this may be a read error. The gene calls are TRBV5-8 and TRBJ2-6; tentative D call: TRBD2 (6 bases). Germline V gene data show CDR1 as SGHTS and CDR2 as YDEGEE. The CDR3 has 15 amino acids. CDR3 region: CASTLGTPGANVLTF. The CDR3 DNA sequence: TGTGCCAGCACCTTGGGGACTCCCGGGGCCAACGTCCTGACTTTC.

The rearrangement joins TRBV28 to TRBJ2-7; 7 nucleotides agree with TRBD2. Germline lookup yields CDR1 MDHEN and CDR2 SYDVKM. J was trimmed by 5 bases and V by 3 bases; bases with no gene match: 13. This CDR3 has 16 residues. CDR3 coding DNA: TGTGCCAGCAGTTTCCCCATACTAGCGCGAGGGCACGAGCAGTACTTC. Encoded protein: CASSFPILARGHEQYF.

This sequence joins TRBV5-1 and TRBJ1-3; no firm D call. The ends were cut back, 1 base at V and 0 bases at J, with 2 bases in the middle. This CDR3 spans 13 amino acids. CDR1 SGHRS and CDR2 YFSETQ come from the germline V gene. In DNA, the CDR3 is TGCGCCAGCAGCTTGAGCTCTGGAAACACCATATATTTT. Translating gives CASSLSSGNTIYF.

The chain links TRBV21-1 to TRBJ2-7; TRBD2, as called in the table, went unchecked against the DNA. TRBV21-1 is deemed a pseudogene. The CDR3 has 16 residues. CDR3 nucleotides: TGTGCCAACAGGGGGCGCATAGCGGGAGGTCCCTACGAGCAGTACTTC. Protein product: CANRGRIAGGPYEQYF.

CDR3 sequence reads: CASEGGTKGYTF. The CDR3 bases are TGTGCCAGCGAAGGGGGTACGAAGGGCTACACCTTC. V is TRBV2 and J is TRBJ1-2, with D maybe TRBD1 (6 bases). CDR1 and CDR2 (germline): SNHLY, FYNNEI. The CDR3 is 12 residues long. Trimming stripped 8 bases from V and 8 bases from J, with 15 bases between.

This chain connects TRBV5-4 to TRBJ1-2, with a possible D match to TRBD1 (5 bases). The V end was cut by 0 bases, the J end by 3 bases, with 18 bases between. The germline CDR1 and CDR2 sequences are SGHNT and YYREEE (reference sequence). This CDR3 is built from 17 residues. CDR3 in amino acids: CASSLAASPGTYYGYTF. The CDR3 nucleotides are TGTGCCAGCAGCTTGGCCGCTAGTCCCGGGACCTACTATGGCTACACCTTC. Looking up the rest from reference TRBV5-4 and TRBJ1-2 gives the full variable domain: ETGVTQSPTHLIKTRGQQVTLRCSSQSGHNTVSWYQQALGQGPQFIFQYYREEENGRGNFPPRFSGLQFPNYSSELNVNALELDDSALYLCASSLAASPGTYYGYTFGSGTRLTVV.

The gene calls are TRBV14 and TRBJ2-1; 7 nucleotides match TRBD2. This CDR3 has 13 amino acids. Germline V gene lookup returns CDR1 SGHDN and CDR2 FVKESK. The junction had 1 base not matched to a gene; V was cut back by 1 base and J by 7 bases. The CDR3 region is CASSQGLANEQFF. CDR3 nucleotides: TGTGCCAGCAGCCAAGGACTAGCAAATGAGCAGTTCTTC.

Only one count was recorded for this clone. The CDR3 DNA is TGTGCCAGTAGTCCTCAGGGGGCGTACACTGAAGCTTTCTTT. Its protein is CASSPQGAYTEAFF. V and J are TRBV19 and TRBJ1-1, with TRBD1 matching 8 bases. CDR1 and CDR2 from the germline V gene are LNHDA and SQIVND (reference sequence). This CDR3 has 14 amino acids. V lost 5 bases and J lost 3; bases outside the gene matches: 5.

V gene TRBV5-1 combines with J gene TRBJ1-2, with a possible D match to TRBD1 (5 bases). Germline CDR1 and CDR2: SGHRS and YFSETQ. V dropped 1 base and J dropped 8 bases, with 15 bases sitting between them. The CDR3 is 14 amino acids. The CDR3 loop is CASSLYQGEHGYTF. The DNA for the CDR3 is TGCGCCAGCAGCTTGTATCAGGGAGAGCACGGCTACACCTTC.

The chain is built from TRBV14 and TRBJ2-1; 9 bases fit TRBD2. CDR3 length: 15 amino acids. V shed 4 bases, J shed 6 bases, and the junction held 7 bases outside the gene matches. CDR1 is SGHDN and CDR2 is FVKESK in the germline V gene. The CDR3 DNA follows: TGTGCCAGCAGCCGAGCGGGAGGTCTCCGCAATGAGCAGTTCTTC. It specifies CASSRAGGLRNEQFF.

The genes are TRBV4-3 and TRBJ2-5, with 11 bases matching TRBD1. The CDR3 sequence is 14 residues long. Germline V gene lookup returns CDR1 LGHNA and CDR2 YSLEER. The V segment lost 3 bases and the J segment 4 bases; nucleotides outside the gene matches: 1. CDR3 in amino acids: CASSQGTGGETQYF. In DNA, the CDR3 is TGCGCCAGCAGCCAGGGGACAGGGGGAGAGACCCAGTACTTC.

This clone has only a few counts. The chain has TRBV19 and TRBJ1-5, with D maybe TRBD1 (6 bases). The germline V gene encodes CDR1 LNHDA and CDR2 SQIVND (reference sequence). This CDR3 is built from 14 residues. V lost 9 bases and J 0 bases, leaving 12 bases between the germline ends. CDR3 residues: CASSGTFSNQPQHF. The CDR3 region has the DNA TGTGCCAGCTCCGGGACATTTAGCAATCAGCCCCAGCATTTT.

This rearrangement joins TRBV5-1 to TRBJ2-3; D not certain. The CDR3 is made up of 15 amino acids. Germline loops: CDR1 SGHRS, CDR2 YFSETQ. Trimming removed 0 bases at V and 1 base at J, with 9 bases between. CDR3 region: CASSLDRKGTDTQYF. As DNA, the CDR3 is TGCGCCAGCAGCTTGGATAGGAAGGGCACAGATACGCAGTATTTT.

The chain combines TRBV28 with TRBJ1-4; 7 bases are shared with TRBD1. Germline CDR1 is MDHEN and CDR2 is SYDVKM. The CDR3 is made up of 16 amino acids. V lost 4 bases, J lost 2 bases, and 7 bases stayed unmatched. CDR3 in amino acids: CASSSGQQATNEKLFF. Here the CDR3 DNA reads TGTGCCAGCAGTTCGGGACAGCAAGCCACTAATGAAAAACTGTTTTTT.

V gene TRBV5-1 combines with J gene TRBJ2-1, with D maybe TRBD1 (6 bases). The CDR3 runs 14 residues. Trimming cost V 6 bases and J 3 bases, with 13 bases left between them. The germline CDR1 and CDR2 sequences are SGHRS and YFSETQ. The CDR3 protein is CASTELGGYNEQFF. The CDR3 DNA reads as TGCGCCAGCACGGAGCTAGGGGGCTACAATGAGCAGTTCTTC. Variable domain in full (rest from reference TRBV5-1 and TRBJ2-1): KAGVTQTPRYLIKTRGQQVTLSCSPISGHRSVSWYQQTPGQGLQFLFEYFSETQRNKGNFPGRFSGRQFSNSRSEMNVSTLELGDSALYLCASTELGGYNEQFFGPGTRLTVL.

CDR3 amino acids: CASSFAGGPYEQYF. The CDR3 DNA reads as TGTGCCAGCAGCTTTGCGGGAGGGCCCTACGAGCAGTACTTC. The V and J genes are TRBV11-2 and TRBJ2-7; 9 nucleotides agree with TRBD2. J lost 2 bases, V lost 3 bases, and 2 bases had no gene match. The CDR3 has 14 residues. CDR1 and CDR2 from the germline V gene are SGHAT and FQNNGV.

The chain uses TRBV28 and TRBJ1-4, with a weak D call TRBD1 (6 bases). The V gene's germline CDR1 is MDHEN and CDR2 SYDVKM. The CDR3 sequence is 15 residues long. Trimming took 4 bases from V and 0 from J, leaving 9 bases between them. Here the CDR3 reads CASSSYRATNEKLFF. The CDR3 nucleotides read TGTGCCAGCAGTTCCTACAGGGCAACTAATGAAAAACTGTTTTTT.

The J gene is TRBJ1-1, the V gene TRBV28, with a weak D call TRBD1 (6 bases). This CDR3 spans 15 amino acids. Germline values: CDR1 MDHEN, CDR2 SYDVKM. V was pared by 3 bases and J by 0 bases, with 11 bases between. The CDR3 DNA reads TGTGCCAGCAGTTTTGCGGGGGGCGTGAACACTGAAGCTTTCTTT. Translation gives CASSFAGGVNTEAFF.

This chain joins TRBV5-1 and TRBJ2-3; either TRBD1 or TRBD2 may fit D (5 bases each). The CDR3 is 14 residues long. The V gene lost 5 bases and the J gene lost 2 bases, with 12 bases spanning the gap. In germline, CDR1 is SGHRS, CDR2 YFSETQ. The CDR3 DNA reads as TGCGCCAGCAGGAGGGACCCCGTCACAGATACGCAGTATTTT. This encodes CASRRDPVTDTQYF.